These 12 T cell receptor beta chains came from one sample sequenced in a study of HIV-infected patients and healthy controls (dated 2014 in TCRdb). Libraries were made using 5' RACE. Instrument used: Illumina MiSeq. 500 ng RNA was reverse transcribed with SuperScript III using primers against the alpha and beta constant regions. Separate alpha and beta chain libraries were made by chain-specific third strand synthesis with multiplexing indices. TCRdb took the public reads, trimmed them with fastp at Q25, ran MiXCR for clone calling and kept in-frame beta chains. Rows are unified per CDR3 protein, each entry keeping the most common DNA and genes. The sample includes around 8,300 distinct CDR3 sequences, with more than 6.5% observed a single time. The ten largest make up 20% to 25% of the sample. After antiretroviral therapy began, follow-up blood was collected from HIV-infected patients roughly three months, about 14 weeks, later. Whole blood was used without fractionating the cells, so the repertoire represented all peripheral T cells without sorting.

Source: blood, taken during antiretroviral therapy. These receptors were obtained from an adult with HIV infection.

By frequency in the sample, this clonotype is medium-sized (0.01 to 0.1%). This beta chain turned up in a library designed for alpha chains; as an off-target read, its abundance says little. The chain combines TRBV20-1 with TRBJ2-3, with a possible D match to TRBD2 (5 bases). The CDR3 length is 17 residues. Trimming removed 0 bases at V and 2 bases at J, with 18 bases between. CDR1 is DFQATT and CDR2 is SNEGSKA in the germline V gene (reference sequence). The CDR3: CSARDLGVVAYTDTQYF. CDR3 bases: TGCAGTGCTAGAGATCTCGGGGTAGTGGCCTACACAGATACGCAGTATTTT.

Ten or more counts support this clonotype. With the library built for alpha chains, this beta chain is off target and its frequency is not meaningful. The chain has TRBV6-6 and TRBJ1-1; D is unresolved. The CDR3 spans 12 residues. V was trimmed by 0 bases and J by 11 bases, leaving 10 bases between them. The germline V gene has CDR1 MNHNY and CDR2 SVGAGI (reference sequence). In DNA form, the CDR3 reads TGTGCCAGCAGTTACTCTCAAGGTTTGGCTTTCTTT. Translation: CASSYSQGLAFF.

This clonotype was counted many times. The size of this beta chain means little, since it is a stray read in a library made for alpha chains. CDR3 sequence: CASSLEAGTGFEQYF. The CDR3, as DNA: TGTGCCAGCAGCTTGGAAGCCGGGACAGGGTTTGAGCAGTACTTC. The chain links TRBV5-4 to TRBJ2-7, with 9 bases aligning to TRBD1. From germline, CDR1 is SGHNT and CDR2 YYREEE (reference sequence). Trimming cost V 0 bases and J 7 bases; bases outside gene matches: 8. The CDR3 consists of 15 residues.

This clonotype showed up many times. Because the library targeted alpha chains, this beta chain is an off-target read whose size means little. This chain's CDR3 is CASSSTRGGQPQHF. CDR3 DNA: TGTGCCAGCAGCTCCACCAGGGGCGGCCAGCCCCAGCATTTT. This chain joins TRBV6-5 and TRBJ1-5; a weak D match, TRBD1 (6 bases). Per the germline V gene, CDR1 is MNHEY and CDR2 is SVGAGI. CDR3 length equals 14 residues. V gave up 6 bases and J gave up 7 bases, with 16 bases separating them.

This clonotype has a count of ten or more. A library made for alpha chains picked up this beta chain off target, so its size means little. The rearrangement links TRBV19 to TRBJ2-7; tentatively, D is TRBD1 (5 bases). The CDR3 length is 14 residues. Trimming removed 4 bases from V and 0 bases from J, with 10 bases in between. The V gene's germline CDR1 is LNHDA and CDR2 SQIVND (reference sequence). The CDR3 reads CASSTTASSYEQYF. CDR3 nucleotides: TGTGCCAGTAGTACGACAGCTAGCTCCTACGAGCAGTACTTC.

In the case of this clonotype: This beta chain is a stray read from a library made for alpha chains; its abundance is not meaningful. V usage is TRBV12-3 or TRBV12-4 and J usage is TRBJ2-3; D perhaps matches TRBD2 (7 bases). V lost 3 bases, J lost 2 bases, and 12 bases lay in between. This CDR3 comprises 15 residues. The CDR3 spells CASSLEGGITDTQYF. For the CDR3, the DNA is TGTGCCAGCAGTTTGGAGGGGGGGATCACAGATACGCAGTATTTT.

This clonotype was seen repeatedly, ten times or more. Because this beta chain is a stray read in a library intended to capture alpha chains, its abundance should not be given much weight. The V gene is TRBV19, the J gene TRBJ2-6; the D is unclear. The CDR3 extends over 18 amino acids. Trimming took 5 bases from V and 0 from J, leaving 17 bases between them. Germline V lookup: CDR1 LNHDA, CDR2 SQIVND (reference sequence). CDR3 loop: CASSSIPGAGSGANVLTF. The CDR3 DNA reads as TGTGCCAGTAGTTCCATCCCCGGCGCAGGCTCTGGGGCCAACGTCCTGACTTTC.

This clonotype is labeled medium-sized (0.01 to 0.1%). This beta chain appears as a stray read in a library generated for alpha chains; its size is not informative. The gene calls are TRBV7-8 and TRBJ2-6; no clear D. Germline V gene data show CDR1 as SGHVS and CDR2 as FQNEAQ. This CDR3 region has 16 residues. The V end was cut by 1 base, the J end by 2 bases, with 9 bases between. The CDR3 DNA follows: TGTGCCAGCAGCTTAGAGGTCAGGACTGGGGCCAACGTCCTGACTTTC. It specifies CASSLEVRTGANVLTF.

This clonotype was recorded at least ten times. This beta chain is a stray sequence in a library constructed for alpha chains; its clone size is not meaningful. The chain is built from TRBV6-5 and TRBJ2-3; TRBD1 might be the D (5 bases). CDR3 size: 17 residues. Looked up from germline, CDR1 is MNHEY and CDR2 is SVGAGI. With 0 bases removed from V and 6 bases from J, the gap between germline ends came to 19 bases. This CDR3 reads CASSYSRGPSSFDTQYF. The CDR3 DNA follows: TGTGCCAGCAGTTACTCTAGGGGCCCAAGTTCATTTGATACGCAGTATTTT.

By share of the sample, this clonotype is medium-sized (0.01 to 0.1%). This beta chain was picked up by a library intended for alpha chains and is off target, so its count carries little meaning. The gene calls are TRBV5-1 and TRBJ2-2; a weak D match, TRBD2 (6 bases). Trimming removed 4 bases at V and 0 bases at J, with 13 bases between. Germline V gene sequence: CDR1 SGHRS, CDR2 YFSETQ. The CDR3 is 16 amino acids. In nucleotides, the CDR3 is TGCGCCAGCAGCGGATCGGGACTCTCGAACACCGGGGAGCTGTTTTTT. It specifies CASSGSGLSNTGELFF. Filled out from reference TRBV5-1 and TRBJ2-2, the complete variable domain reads KAGVTQTPRYLIKTRGQQVTLSCSPISGHRSVSWYQQTPGQGLQFLFEYFSETQRNKGNFPGRFSGRQFSNSRSEMNVSTLELGDSALYLCASSGSGLSNTGELFFGEGSRLTVL.

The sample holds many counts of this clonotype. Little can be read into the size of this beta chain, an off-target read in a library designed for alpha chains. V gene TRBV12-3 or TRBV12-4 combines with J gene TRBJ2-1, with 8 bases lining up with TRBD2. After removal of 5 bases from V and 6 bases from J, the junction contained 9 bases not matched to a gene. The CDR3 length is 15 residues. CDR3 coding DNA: TGTGCCAGCAGTAAAGACTCAGCGGGGGTCAATGAGCAGTTCTTC. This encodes CASSKDSAGVNEQFF.

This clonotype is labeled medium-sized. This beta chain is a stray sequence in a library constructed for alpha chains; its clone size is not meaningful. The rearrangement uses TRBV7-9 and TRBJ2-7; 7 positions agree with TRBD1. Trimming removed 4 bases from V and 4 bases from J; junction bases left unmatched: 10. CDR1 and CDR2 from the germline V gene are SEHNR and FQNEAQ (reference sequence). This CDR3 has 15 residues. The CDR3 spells CASSSGQEIHYEQYF. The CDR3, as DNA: TGTGCCAGCAGCTCAGGACAGGAGATACATTACGAGCAGTACTTC.